Following are 21 T cell receptor beta chains from one sample sequenced in a study of Ad26.COV2.S vaccination and SARS-CoV-2 variants (dated by TCRdb to the early 2020s). Library preparation used the immunoSEQ multiplex PCR assay. TCRdb limited this immuneACCESS table to in-frame rearrangements with V and J called. A share of clones is missing; checked studies link under half to unresolved V genes, and the rest is unexplained. The sample records 440,000 or so clones, less than 95% of which are singletons. The ten largest clones add up to 4.3% of the sample. The sample's treatment or condition, from its label and the paper: roughly 20 received Ad26.COV2.S at low or high dose, single or two shots; about 5 received placebo; per-sample allocation not given. Repertoires of vaccine and placebo recipients were sequenced from samples collected on day 63 after the first injection. The specimen was peripheral blood, collected in a trial of Ad26.COV2.S vaccine versus placebo. The receptors here all came from a person between 18 and 65 years old who received the Ad26.COV2.S COVID-19 vaccine or a placebo.

V is TRBV4-3 and J is TRBJ1-4, with D perhaps TRBD1 (5 bases). Germline loops: CDR1 LGHNA, CDR2 YSLEER. This CDR3 has 17 amino acids. The ends were cut back, 4 bases at V and 3 bases at J, with 18 bases in the middle. CDR3 nucleotides: TGCGCCAGCAGCCTTAGATGGGGGAAGAGGGCTAATGAAAAACTGTTTTTT. Protein sequence: CASSLRWGKRANEKLFF.

The chain links TRBV7-3 to TRBJ2-2; 10 bases line up with TRBD1. Germline CDR1 SGHTA, CDR2 FQGTGA. The V gene end was trimmed by 6 bases and the J gene end by 5 bases; junction bases not matched to a gene: 6. There are 15 residues in the CDR3. CDR3 DNA: TGTGCCAGCAGAACGACAGGGGGCGCGACCGGGGAGCTGTTTTTT. It yields the protein CASRTTGGATGELFF.

The rearrangement uses TRBV7-9 and TRBJ2-7; D not certain. V shed 5 bases and J shed 4 bases, with 15 bases lying between them. The CDR3 covers 14 residues. Germline values: CDR1 SEHNR, CDR2 FQNEAQ (reference sequence). CDR3 nucleotide sequence: TGTGCCAGCAGCCGTGGGTCAGACCTGTACGAGCAGTACTTC. It is translated as CASSRGSDLYEQYF.

This chain joins TRBV4-2 and TRBJ1-5; possibly TRBD1 for D (5 bases). Germline loops: CDR1 LGHNA, CDR2 YNFKEQ. This CDR3 contains 16 residues. V shed 0 bases and J shed 5 bases, with 14 bases lying between them. The CDR3 spells CASSQDGNRLHQPQHF. The CDR3 DNA reads TGTGCCAGCAGCCAAGATGGGAACAGGCTACATCAGCCCCAGCATTTT.

The chain has TRBV28 and TRBJ1-5, with D maybe TRBD1 (5 bases). CDR3 length: 14 residues. The germline V gene encodes CDR1 MDHEN and CDR2 SYDVKM. V was clipped by 2 bases and J by 6 bases, with 11 bases between them. The CDR3 DNA reads as TGTGCCAGCAGTTTAGGAGGGGCGGCTCAGCCCCAGCATTTT. This codes for CASSLGGAAQPQHF.

CDR3 sequence: CASSIRWGQGYEQYF. In DNA form, the CDR3 reads TGCGCCAGCAGCATCCGATGGGGACAGGGCTACGAGCAGTACTTC. The chain combines TRBV5-1 with TRBJ2-7, with 9 bases fitting TRBD1. The germline CDR1 and CDR2 sequences are SGHRS and YFSETQ. CDR3 length: 15 residues. Trimming cost V 4 bases and J 3 bases; bases outside gene matches: 8.

J is TRBJ1-1 and V is TRBV6-5; D gene uncertain. Germline loops: CDR1 MNHEY, CDR2 SVGAGI. This CDR3 has 11 amino acids. With 7 bases removed from V and 0 bases from J, the gap between germline ends came to 3 bases. The CDR3 DNA reads as TGTGCCAGCAAACTGAACACTGAAGCTTTCTTT. Amino acid sequence: CASKLNTEAFF.

The rearrangement joins TRBV9 to TRBJ1-2, with a tentative D call TRBD1 (6 bases). The CDR3 extends over 15 amino acids. The V and J ends lost 0 bases and 3 bases respectively, with 12 bases between them. In germline, CDR1 is SGDLS, CDR2 YYNGEE. The CDR3 bases are TGTGCCAGCAGCGTAGGGGGGCCCGGATACTATGGCTACACCTTC. Translation gives CASSVGGPGYYGYTF.

The chain employs TRBV2 and TRBJ2-2; TRBD2 aligns across 11 bases. The CDR3 consists of 17 residues. J gave up 4 bases and V 10 bases, and 14 bases lay outside the gene matches. CDR1 is SNHLY, CDR2 FYNNEI, per germline. CDR3 protein: CAIPGTSGFTGTGELFF. The CDR3 DNA is TGTGCCATCCCCGGGACTAGCGGTTTTACGGGCACCGGGGAGCTGTTTTTT.

The chain combines TRBV12-3 or TRBV12-4 with TRBJ2-7; D unclear. Deletions cut 3 bases from V and 6 bases from J, with 9 bases between. The CDR3 contains 12 residues. Here the CDR3 DNA reads TGTGCCAGCAGTTTGACCCCGGCCGAGCAGTACTTC. It encodes CASSLTPAEQYF.

CDR3 sequence reads: CASKTLAGNYNEQFF. DNA for the CDR3: TGTGCCAGCAAAACTCTAGCGGGGAACTACAATGAGCAGTTCTTC. The V and J genes are TRBV6-5 and TRBJ2-1; TRBD2 aligns across 9 bases. CDR3 size: 15 residues. CDR1 is MNHEY, CDR2 SVGAGI, per germline. Germline trimming cut 7 bases from V and 3 bases from J; bases unmatched to any gene: 7.

The chain joins TRBV21-1 to TRBJ2-5. TRBV21-1 is an annotated pseudogene. The CDR3 totals 13 residues. CDR3 residues: CASSRRIEETQYF. The CDR3 DNA reads as TGTGCCAGCAGCCGACGTATCGAAGAGACCCAGTACTTC.

This chain links TRBV6-5 with TRBJ2-7; TRBD1 aligns across 7 bases. This CDR3 comprises 13 residues. Germline trimming cut 8 bases from V and 1 base from J; bases unmatched to any gene: 5. Germline loops: CDR1 MNHEY, CDR2 SVGAGI. CDR3 in DNA: TGTGCCAGCTTGGACAGGATGTCCTACGAGCAGTACTTC. Translation gives CASLDRMSYEQYF.

This chain links TRBV6-2 or TRBV6-3 with TRBJ2-5; TRBD2 matches at 7 bases. Trimming removed 5 bases from V and 4 bases from J; junction bases left unmatched: 4. The CDR3 consists of 13 residues. Germline values: CDR1 MNHEY, CDR2 SVGEGT. The CDR3 nucleotides are TGTGCCAGCAGTCCATTAGCGGGAGAGACCCAGTACTTC. It encodes CASSPLAGETQYF.

A few counts support this clone. Different DNA sequences within this sample yield the same CDR3. The chain is built from TRBV5-8 and TRBJ2-5; possible D gene TRBD1, 5 bases. The length of the CDR3 is 14 residues. The ends were cut back, 2 bases at V and 1 base at J, with 9 bases in the middle. From germline, CDR1 is SGHTS and CDR2 YDEGEE. The CDR3 reads CASSLQVFQETQYF. The CDR3 DNA sequence: TGTGCCAGCAGCTTACAGGTATTCCAAGAGACCCAGTACTTC.

As DNA, the CDR3 is TGTGCCAGCAGTTTGGCTACAGGGAGTAGAAGCTATGGCTACACCTTC. It codes for CASSLATGSRSYGYTF. V gene TRBV27 combines with J gene TRBJ1-2; D is perhaps TRBD1 (6 bases). Germline V lookup: CDR1 MNHEY, CDR2 SMNVEV (reference sequence). The ends were cut back, 3 bases at V and 4 bases at J, with 18 bases in the middle. This CDR3 has 16 amino acids.

The chain is built from TRBV12-3 or TRBV12-4 and TRBJ2-1, with 7 nucleotides matching TRBD2. The CDR3 sequence is 12 residues long. J lost 13 bases, V lost 7 bases, and 10 bases had no gene match. CDR3 residues: CASTWWGGPQFF. CDR3 sequence (DNA): TGTGCCAGCACTTGGTGGGGAGGGCCCCAGTTCTTC.

The rearrangement joins TRBV3-1 (or the pseudogene TRBV3-2) to TRBJ1-2, with TRBD1 matching over 7 bases. With V trimmed by 4 bases and J by 7 bases, 3 bases remained unmatched. The CDR3 totals 12 residues. Germline V gene data show CDR1 as LGHDT and CDR2 as YNNKEL (reference sequence). In nucleotides, the CDR3 is TGTGCCAGCAGCCCAGGACAGGTTGGCTACACCTTC. Amino acid sequence: CASSPGQVGYTF.

This sequence joins TRBV5-5 and TRBJ1-2; no firm D call. Germline CDR1 and CDR2: SGHKS and YYEKEE (reference sequence). V was shortened by 0 bases and J by 7 bases, with 10 bases between the two germline ends. CDR3 size: 13 residues. For the CDR3, the DNA is TGTGCCAGCAGCTTGGCCGGAGCGGTTGGCTACACCTTC. This translates into CASSLAGAVGYTF.

This clone was observed once. The chain couples TRBV20-1 to TRBJ2-1, with D perhaps given as TRBD1 or TRBD2 (5 bases each). Germline-derived CDR1 and CDR2 are DFQATT and SNEGSKA (reference sequence). The length of the CDR3 is 11 residues. V lost 7 bases and J lost 4, with 8 bases in between. CDR3 nucleotide sequence: TGCAGTGGGGACCTGTACAATGAGCAGTTCTTC. It specifies CSGDLYNEQFF.

V is TRBV6-5 and J is TRBJ1-3, with D unresolved. The V end lost 3 bases, the J end lost 0 bases, and 12 bases lay between the germline ends. In germline, CDR1 is MNHEY, CDR2 SVGAGI. CDR3 length equals 16 residues. The CDR3 DNA is TGTGCCAGCAGTTATGGGATCCAAGGCTCTGGAAACACCATATATTTT. The encoded protein is CASSYGIQGSGNTIYF.